These 18 T cell receptor beta chains originate from one sample sequenced in a study of OX40 agonist ivuxolimab in advanced cancers. Assay: immunoSEQ multiplex PCR; the TCRdb copy retains only in-frame clones and omits some. The repertoire holds 70,000 or so clones, with roughly 80% as singletons. Sequencing was performed on CD4+ or CD8+ T cells sorted from blood, taken in a trial of the OX40 agonist ivuxolimab. All receptors come from an adult with an advanced solid tumor such as melanoma, head and neck, liver or kidney cancer.

This rearrangement joins TRBV28 to TRBJ2-3; 7 positions agree with TRBD2. Germline CDR1 and CDR2: MDHEN and SYDVKM. The CDR3 runs to 14 residues. V trimming: 5 bases; J trimming: 3 bases; junction bases outside the gene matches: 5. This CDR3 is CASSPGGVTDTQYF. The CDR3 nucleotides read TGTGCCAGCAGTCCTGGGGGGGTAACAGATACGCAGTATTTT.

The gene calls are TRBV6-1 and TRBJ2-3, with D perhaps matching TRBD2 (6 bases). Germline lookup yields CDR1 MNHNS and CDR2 SASEGT. Trimming pared 8 bases from V and 5 bases from J, leaving 20 bases between. The CDR3 sequence is 15 residues long. The DNA of the CDR3 is TGTGCCAGCGGCTCCCGGGCCAGGGAGGTAGATACGCAGTATTTT. It translates to CASGSRAREVDTQYF.

The chain combines TRBV6-6 with TRBJ1-4; possible D gene TRBD1, 5 bases. This CDR3 has 15 residues. Between the trimmed V and J ends, which lost 6 bases and 5 bases, there was a span of 16 bases. Germline V gene data show CDR1 as MNHNY and CDR2 as SVGAGI (reference sequence). CDR3 loop: CASRIRAGGNEKLFF. The CDR3 region has the DNA TGTGCCAGCAGAATACGGGCTGGGGGGAATGAAAAACTGTTTTTT.

The rearrangement links TRBV27 to TRBJ1-4, with no clear D. Germline V gene data show CDR1 as MNHEY and CDR2 as SMNVEV (reference sequence). The CDR3 runs to 13 residues. The V gene lost 6 bases and the J gene lost 14 bases, with 19 bases spanning the gap. CDR3 sequence reads: CASRLAGMKSLFF. CDR3 coding DNA: TGTGCCAGCAGGTTGGCCGGAATGAAAAGTCTGTTTTTT.

The genes are TRBV19 and TRBJ1-2; 11 bases are a match to TRBD1. The CDR3 runs to 13 residues. Germline CDR1 LNHDA, CDR2 SQIVND (reference sequence). This CDR3 is CPPRTGGMDGYTF. The CDR3 bases are TGTCCCCCGAGGACAGGGGGCATGGATGGCTACACCTTC.

This chain links TRBV4-1 with TRBJ1-4, with D maybe TRBD1 (6 bases). V was trimmed by 10 bases and J by 5 bases, leaving 17 bases between them. This CDR3 has 14 amino acids. CDR1 is MGHRA and CDR2 is YSYEKL in the germline V gene. For the CDR3, the DNA is TGCGCCACCCTTGGGGGGCGGATGAATGAAAAACTGTTTTTT. This gives the protein CATLGGRMNEKLFF.

The CDR3 DNA reads as TGTGCCAGTAGTGTGGGGAACTACAATGAGCAGTTCTTC. Translation: CASSVGNYNEQFF. The V gene is TRBV19, the J gene TRBJ2-1; no clear D. Germline CDR1 LNHDA, CDR2 SQIVND (reference sequence). The CDR3 runs 13 residues. With 5 bases removed from V and 3 bases from J, the gap between germline ends came to 8 bases.

With respect to this clone: The sample carries other DNA sequences with the same CDR3. V gene TRBV27 combines with J gene TRBJ1-2; 7 positions agree with TRBD1. The germline V gene encodes CDR1 MNHEY and CDR2 SMNVEV (reference sequence). Trimming removed 6 bases from V and 5 bases from J; junction bases left unmatched: 3. The CDR3 is 12 residues long. The chain's CDR3 is CASSLQGYGYTF. CDR3 in DNA: TGTGCCAGCAGCCTACAGGGGTATGGCTACACCTTC.

The chain employs TRBV10-3 and TRBJ1-5; D is uncertain. Germline V gives CDR1 ENHRY, CDR2 SYGVKD. Deletions cut 3 bases from V and 1 base from J, with 7 bases between. This CDR3 is 14 amino acids long. The CDR3 reads CAISDLSSNQPQHF. CDR3 in DNA: TGTGCCATCAGTGATTTGAGCAGCAATCAGCCCCAGCATTTT.

The V call is TRBV14, the J call TRBJ2-1; the D gene is possibly TRBD1 (5 bases). The germline CDR1 and CDR2 sequences are SGHDN and FVKESK. The CDR3 is made up of 15 amino acids. Trimming removed 4 bases at V and 0 bases at J, with 10 bases between. The CDR3 is CASSLRQGSYNEQFF. The CDR3 nucleotides are TGTGCCAGCAGCCTCCGCCAGGGCTCCTACAATGAGCAGTTCTTC. Variable domain in full (rest from reference TRBV14 and TRBJ2-1): EAGVTQFPSHSVIEKGQTVTLRCDPISGHDNLYWYRRVMGKEIKFLLHFVKESKQDESGMPNNRFLAERTGGTYSTLKVQPAELEDSGVYFCASSLRQGSYNEQFFGPGTRLTVL.

This clone was seen just once. J is TRBJ2-7 and V is TRBV6-4, with D maybe TRBD2 (7 bases). There are 14 residues in the CDR3. Germline CDR1 is MRHNA and CDR2 is SNTAGT. Trimming pared 4 bases from V and 4 bases from J, leaving 14 bases between. The CDR3 region is CASSGDGGQYEQYF. Written as DNA, the CDR3 is TGTGCCAGCAGTGGGGACGGGGGGCAATACGAGCAGTACTTC.

The count of this clone is one. The chain employs TRBV6-5 and TRBJ1-3, with 8 bases that match TRBD1. Trimming removed 8 bases from V and 9 bases from J; junction bases left unmatched: 15. The CDR3 contains 15 residues. Germline CDR1 MNHEY, CDR2 SVGAGI. The CDR3: CASRFGQGGFGTIYF. Written as DNA, the CDR3 is TGTGCCAGCCGATTCGGACAGGGAGGTTTCGGCACCATATATTTT.

This chain uses TRBV6-5 with TRBJ2-1; TRBD2 matches at 9 bases. The CDR3 loop spans 16 amino acids. V was pared by 0 bases and J by 6 bases, with 6 bases of the junction left unmatched. Germline loops: CDR1 MNHEY, CDR2 SVGAGI. The CDR3 nucleotides read TGTGCCAGCAGTTACTCGCTGCTAGCGGGGATCAATGAGCAGTTCTTC. This encodes CASSYSLLAGINEQFF.

The table lists this clone with a count of one. The chain couples TRBV25-1 to TRBJ2-3, with 7 bases fitting TRBD2. Germline-derived CDR1 and CDR2 are MGHDK and SYGVNS. This CDR3 comprises 15 residues. The V and J ends lost 7 bases and 4 bases, in that order; junction bases with no gene match: 11. The CDR3 DNA reads as TGTGCCAGCACTGGGTACGGGGGGAGCCCAGATACGCAGTATTTT. This encodes CASTGYGGSPDTQYF.

Points on this clone: A read error may account for a junction end that differs from germline. This sequence joins TRBV6-6 and TRBJ2-1; 8 bases line up with TRBD2. This CDR3 contains 15 residues. Germline values: CDR1 MNHNY, CDR2 SVGAGI (reference sequence). CDR3 region: CAGRRVTGGENEQFF. The CDR3 DNA reads as TGTGCCGGCAGGCGAGTGACGGGGGGGGAGAATGAGCAGTTCTTC.

The chain combines TRBV7-2 with TRBJ2-1, with unresolved D. Trimming took off 5 bases at V and 4 bases at J, with 18 bases between the two ends. CDR1 is SGHTA and CDR2 is FQGNSA in the germline V gene. The CDR3 sequence is 16 residues long. The CDR3 DNA sequence: TGTGCCAGCAGCCCGTGGTCGCGGTCAGAATACAATGAGCAGTTCTTC. Its translation: CASSPWSRSEYNEQFF.

The chain uses TRBV7-2 and TRBJ1-1; D is perhaps TRBD1 (6 bases). The CDR3 runs to 13 residues. CDR1 and CDR2 (germline): SGHTA, FQGNSA. V was trimmed by 5 bases and J by 3 bases, leaving 10 bases between them. CDR3 DNA: TGTGCCAGCAGCGAACAGGGTTACACTGAAGCTTTCTTT. Protein: CASSEQGYTEAFF.

The chain joins TRBV21-1 to TRBJ2-6; TRBD1 is the table's D call and was not checked against the DNA. TRBV21-1 is a pseudogene locus. CDR3 length equals 18 residues. CDR3 sequence: CASSKPGTGDSGANVLTF. CDR3 nucleotide sequence: TGTGCCAGCAGCAAACCCGGGACAGGGGACTCTGGGGCCAACGTCCTGACTTTC.